This record concerns one TCR beta chain sequence. Its antigen is still unknown. The data are from a study of OX40 agonist ivuxolimab in advanced cancers. The CDR3 is 14 residues long. Trimming took 5 bases from V and 9 from J, leaving 19 bases between them. The germline V gene has CDR1 MGHDK and CDR2 SYGVNS. TCRdb's copy holds only in-frame clones and misses some; the assay was immunoSEQ multiplex PCR. The table has some 77,000 clones, 83% seen once. General study points: Some nonresponders likewise displayed low normalized T-cell clonal expansion. In general, CD8+ T cells held more expanded clones than CD4+ did, on average.

The source of this sequence is an adult with an advanced solid tumor such as melanoma, head and neck, liver or kidney cancer. The sequenced sample was CD4+ or CD8+ T cells sorted from blood, obtained in a trial of the OX40 agonist ivuxolimab. This chain joins TRBV25-1 and TRBJ1-2; maybe TRBD1 (5 bases). CDR3 amino acids: CASSRGIVDARYTF. CDR3 coding DNA: TGTGCCAGCAGTCGGGGGATTGTAGACGCGCGCTACACCTTC.